Sequencing of this T cell receptor beta chain was carried out in a study of technical replicates of blood from several donors. Libraries were prepared by immunoSEQ multiplex PCR; TCRdb keeps only in-frame clonotypes and omits some of them. This table has 75,000 to 100,000 clones, roughly 94% appearing once. Per the germline V gene, CDR1 is SGHRS and CDR2 is YFSETQ. This CDR3 spans 16 amino acids. V shed 7 bases, J shed 2 bases, and the junction held 7 bases outside the gene matches. The origin of this receptor is a human donor in good health. Material: T cells isolated from PBMCs. V usage is TRBV5-1 and J usage is TRBJ2-2; 11 positions agree with TRBD2. The chain's CDR3 is CASSPLAGDNTGELFF. The CDR3 DNA reads TGCGCCAGCTCCCCACTAGCGGGGGACAACACCGGGGAGCTGTTTTTT.